The clone carrying this T cell receptor beta chain was picked up many times. The antigen remains unidentified. This sample stems from a study of T cells in Graves' hyperthyroidism and ophthalmopathy. Findings and caveats of the study: Blood also carried most thyroid clonotypes expanded above 0.001.

Regions amplified from RNA transcripts were the TCR beta CDR3 regions. The HTBI set primed first-round TCR CDR3 RT-PCR. TCRdb reanalysed the multiplex PCR reads using MiXCR and keeps one entry per CDR3 protein. The sample contains approximately 430,000 distinct CDR3 sequences, 15% to 19% of which appear only once. There are 15 residues in the CDR3. Trimming stripped 4 bases from V and 2 bases from J, with 11 bases between. CDR1 SGHDN and CDR2 FVKESK come from the germline V gene. Sequencing was performed on blood. The rearrangement joins TRBV14 to TRBJ2-2, with D unresolved. This TCR was sampled from a woman aged 18-29 years with Graves' hyperthyroidism. Here the CDR3 DNA reads TGTGCCAGCAGCCCAAGAACCATCAACACCGGGGAGCTGTTTTTT. This translates into CASSPRTINTGELFF.